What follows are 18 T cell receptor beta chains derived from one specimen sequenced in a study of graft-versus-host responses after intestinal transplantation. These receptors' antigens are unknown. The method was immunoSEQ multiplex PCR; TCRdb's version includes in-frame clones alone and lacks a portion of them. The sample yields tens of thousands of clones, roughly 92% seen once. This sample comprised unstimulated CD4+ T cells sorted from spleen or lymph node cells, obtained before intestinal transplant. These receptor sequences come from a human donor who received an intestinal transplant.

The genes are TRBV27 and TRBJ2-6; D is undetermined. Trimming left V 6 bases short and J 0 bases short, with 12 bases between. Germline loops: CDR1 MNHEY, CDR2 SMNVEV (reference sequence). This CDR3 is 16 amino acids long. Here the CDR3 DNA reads TGTGCCAGCAGGCCGATGCAGGTCTCTGGGGCCAACGTCCTGACTTTC. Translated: CASRPMQVSGANVLTF. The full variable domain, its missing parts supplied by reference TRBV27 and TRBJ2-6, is EAQVTQNPRYLITVTGKKLTVTCSQNMNHEYMSWYRQDPGLGLRQIYYSMNVEVTDKGDVPEGYKVSRKEKRNFPLILESPSPNQTSLYFCASRPMQVSGANVLTFGAGSRLTVL.

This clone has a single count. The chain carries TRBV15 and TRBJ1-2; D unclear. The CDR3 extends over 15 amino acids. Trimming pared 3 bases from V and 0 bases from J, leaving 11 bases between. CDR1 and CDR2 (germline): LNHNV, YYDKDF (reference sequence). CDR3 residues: CATSRDVVANYGYTF. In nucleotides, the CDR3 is TGTGCCACCAGCAGGGATGTGGTGGCTAACTATGGCTACACCTTC.

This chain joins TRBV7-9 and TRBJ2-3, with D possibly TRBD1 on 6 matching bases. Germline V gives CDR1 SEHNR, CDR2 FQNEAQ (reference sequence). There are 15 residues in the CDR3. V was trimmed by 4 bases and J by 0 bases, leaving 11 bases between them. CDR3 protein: CASSSWTDSTDTQYF. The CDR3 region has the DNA TGTGCCAGCAGCTCCTGGACAGATAGCACAGATACGCAGTATTTT.

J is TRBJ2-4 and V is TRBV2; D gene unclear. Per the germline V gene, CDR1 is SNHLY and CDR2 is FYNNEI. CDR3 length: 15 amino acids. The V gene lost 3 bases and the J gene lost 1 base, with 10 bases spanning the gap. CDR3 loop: CASSEGWFAKNIQYF. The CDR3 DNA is TGTGCCAGCAGTGAGGGGTGGTTTGCCAAAAACATTCAGTACTTC.

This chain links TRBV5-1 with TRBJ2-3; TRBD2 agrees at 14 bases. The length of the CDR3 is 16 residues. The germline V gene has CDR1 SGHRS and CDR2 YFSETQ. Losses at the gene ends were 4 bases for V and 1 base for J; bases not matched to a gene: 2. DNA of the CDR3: TGCGCCAGCAGCGGGACTAGCGGGAGAGGCACAGATACGCAGTATTTT. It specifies CASSGTSGRGTDTQYF. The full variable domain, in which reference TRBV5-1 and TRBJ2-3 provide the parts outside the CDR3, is KAGVTQTPRYLIKTRGQQVTLSCSPISGHRSVSWYQQTPGQGLQFLFEYFSETQRNKGNFPGRFSGRQFSNSRSEMNVSTLELGDSALYLCASSGTSGRGTDTQYFGPGTRLTVL.

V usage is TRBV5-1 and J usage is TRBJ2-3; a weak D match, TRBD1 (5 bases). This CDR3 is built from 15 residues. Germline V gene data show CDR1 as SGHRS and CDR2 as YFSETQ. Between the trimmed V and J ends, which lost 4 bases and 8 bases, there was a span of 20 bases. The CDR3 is CASSVMARQIGTQYF. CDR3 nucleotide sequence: TGCGCCAGCAGCGTGATGGCCCGACAGATCGGTACGCAGTATTTT.

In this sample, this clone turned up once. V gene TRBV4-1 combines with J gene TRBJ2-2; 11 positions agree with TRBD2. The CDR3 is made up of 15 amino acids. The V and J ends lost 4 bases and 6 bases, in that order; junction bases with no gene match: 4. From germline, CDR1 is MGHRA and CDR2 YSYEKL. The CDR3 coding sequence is TGCGCCAGCAGCCCCCGGACTAGCGGGTCCGGGGAGCTGTTTTTT. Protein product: CASSPRTSGSGELFF.

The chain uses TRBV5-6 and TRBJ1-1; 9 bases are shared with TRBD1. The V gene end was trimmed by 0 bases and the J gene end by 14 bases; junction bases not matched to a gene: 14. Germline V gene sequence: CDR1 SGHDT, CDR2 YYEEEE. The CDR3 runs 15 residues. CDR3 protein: CASSLVGGTGIRPFF. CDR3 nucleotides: TGTGCCAGCAGCTTGGTTGGTGGGACAGGGATCCGGCCGTTCTTT.

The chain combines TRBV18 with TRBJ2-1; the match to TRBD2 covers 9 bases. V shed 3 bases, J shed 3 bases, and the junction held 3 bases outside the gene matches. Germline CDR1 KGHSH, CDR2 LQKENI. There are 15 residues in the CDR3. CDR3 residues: CASSPREGLYNEQFF. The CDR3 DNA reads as TGTGCCAGCTCACCGCGGGAGGGCCTCTACAATGAGCAGTTCTTC. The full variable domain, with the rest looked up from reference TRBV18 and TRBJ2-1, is NAGVMQNPRHLVRRRGQEARLRCSPMKGHSHVYWYRQLPEEGLKFMVYLQKENIIDESGMPKERFSAEFPKEGPSILRIQQVVRGDSAAYFCASSPREGLYNEQFFGPGTRLTVL.

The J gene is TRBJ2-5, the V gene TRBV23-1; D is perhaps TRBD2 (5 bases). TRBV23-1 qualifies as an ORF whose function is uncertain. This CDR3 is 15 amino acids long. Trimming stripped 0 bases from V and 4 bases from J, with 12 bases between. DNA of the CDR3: TGCGCCAGCAGTCAATCATCGGGGTTGGGAGAGACCCAGTACTTC. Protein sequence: CASSQSSGLGETQYF.

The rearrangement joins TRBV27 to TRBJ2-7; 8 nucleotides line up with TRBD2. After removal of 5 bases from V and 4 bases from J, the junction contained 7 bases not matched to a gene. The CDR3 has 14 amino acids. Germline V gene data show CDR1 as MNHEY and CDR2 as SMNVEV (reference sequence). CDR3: CASSVAGRGYEQYF. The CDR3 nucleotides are TGTGCCAGCAGTGTAGCGGGAAGAGGTTACGAGCAGTACTTC.

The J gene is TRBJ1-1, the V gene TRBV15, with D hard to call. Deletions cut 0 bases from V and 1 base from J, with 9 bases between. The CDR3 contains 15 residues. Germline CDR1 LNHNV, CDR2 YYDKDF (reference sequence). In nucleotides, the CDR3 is TGTGCCACCAGCAGAGATCCGGGCAGGAACACTGAAGCTTTCTTT. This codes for CATSRDPGRNTEAFF.

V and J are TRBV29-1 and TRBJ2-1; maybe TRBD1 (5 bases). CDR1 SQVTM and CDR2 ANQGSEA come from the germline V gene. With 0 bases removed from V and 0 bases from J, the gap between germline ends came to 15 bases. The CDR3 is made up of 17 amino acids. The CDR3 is CSVEDPDTASSYNEQFF. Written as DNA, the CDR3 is TGCAGCGTTGAAGATCCGGACACGGCCTCCTCCTACAATGAGCAGTTCTTC.

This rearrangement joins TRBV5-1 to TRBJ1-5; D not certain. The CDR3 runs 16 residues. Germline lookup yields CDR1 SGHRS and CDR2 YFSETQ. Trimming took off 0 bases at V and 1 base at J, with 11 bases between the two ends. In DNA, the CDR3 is TGCGCCAGCAGCTTGGAACCGGGCCTAAGCAATCAGCCCCAGCATTTT. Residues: CASSLEPGLSNQPQHF.

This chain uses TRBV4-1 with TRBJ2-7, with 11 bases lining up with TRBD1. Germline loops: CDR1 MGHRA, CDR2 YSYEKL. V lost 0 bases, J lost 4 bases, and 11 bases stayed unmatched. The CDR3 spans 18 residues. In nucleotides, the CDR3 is TGCGCCAGCAGCCAAGACACCTTCGTGAGGGACAGGGGGTACGAGCAGTACTTC. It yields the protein CASSQDTFVRDRGYEQYF.

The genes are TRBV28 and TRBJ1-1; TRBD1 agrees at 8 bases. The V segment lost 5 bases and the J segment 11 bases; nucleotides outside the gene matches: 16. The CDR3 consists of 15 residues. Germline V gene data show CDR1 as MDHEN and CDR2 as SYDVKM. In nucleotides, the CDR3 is TGTGCCAGCAGTGCCTTTTCCGGGACAGGAACGAGTGCTTTCTTT. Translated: CASSAFSGTGTSAFF.

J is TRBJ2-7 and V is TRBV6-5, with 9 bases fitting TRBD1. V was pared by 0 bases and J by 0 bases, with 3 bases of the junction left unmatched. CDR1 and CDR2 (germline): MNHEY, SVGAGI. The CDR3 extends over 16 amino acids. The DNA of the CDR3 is TGTGCCAGCAGTTACTCGGGACAGGGAATCTCCTACGAGCAGTACTTC. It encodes CASSYSGQGISYEQYF.

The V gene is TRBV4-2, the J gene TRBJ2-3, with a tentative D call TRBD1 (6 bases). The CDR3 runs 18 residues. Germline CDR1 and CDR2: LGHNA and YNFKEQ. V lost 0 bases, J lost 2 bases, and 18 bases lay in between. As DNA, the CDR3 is TGTGCCAGCAGCCAAGAGGCAGGGGCGGGCGGCGACACAGATACGCAGTATTTT. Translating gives CASSQEAGAGGDTDTQYF.